A selection of T cell receptor beta chains follows, all from one sample in a study of tumor-infiltrating lymphocytes in glioblastoma multiforme. Each CDR3 protein gets one entry after TCRdb re-called the multiplex PCR reads with MiXCR. This table has fewer than 25,000 distinct CDR3 sequences, 65% to 75% appearing once. The sample comprised peripheral blood. These receptors were taken from a male donor with glioblastoma. Both conserved end residues are part of each CDR3. Each record gives: J gene, V gene, D gene, clone size, CDR3 DNA, CDR3 protein. A D gene is named only where the DNA matches it firmly. Clone size is given for some rows only: seen once, a few or many times, or a class if the clone is expanded.

TRBJ1-1 | TRBV29-1 | TRBD1 | NA | TGCAGCATTCTGGACAGGGCAGTGAACACTGAAGCTTTCTTT | CSILDRAVNTEAFF
TRBJ2-5 | TRBV6-2/TRBV6-3 | NA | NA | TGCGCCAGCACTTACTCACGGAGGGAGACCCAGTACTTC | CASTYSRRETQYF
TRBJ2-3 | TRBV11-2 | TRBD2 | few | TGTGCCAGCAGATTCGGGACTAGCGGCTTCACAGATACGCAGTATTTT | CASRFGTSGFTDTQYF
TRBJ1-2 | TRBV11-1 | NA | large | TGTGCCAGCAGCTTAATGCCAGACTATGGCTACACCTTC | CASSLMPDYGYTF
TRBJ2-3 | TRBV14 | NA | many | TGTGCCAGCAGCCAAGAGAGAAGGACGCAGTATTTT | CASSQERRTQYF
TRBJ2-3 | TRBV29-1 | NA | many | TGCAGCGTTCGAAGTGGAGGAGATACGCAGTATTTT | CSVRSGGDTQYF
TRBJ1-3 | TRBV29-1 | NA | NA | TGCAGCGCTCGGGGGGATGCTGGAAACACCATATATTTT | CSARGDAGNTIYF
TRBJ2-7 | TRBV4-2 | NA | NA | TGTGCCCGCAGCAACGCCTACGAGCAGTACTTC | CARSNAYEQYF
TRBJ2-7 | TRBV6-5 | TRBD2 | NA | TGTGCCAGCAGAGCCAGGACTAGCAGGAGGGCCTACGAGCAGTACTTC | CASRARTSRRAYEQYF
TRBJ2-7 | TRBV16 | NA | few | TGTGCCAGCAGCCAATCCGGCCAGACATACGAGCAGTACTTC | CASSQSGQTYEQYF
TRBJ2-3 | TRBV20-1 | TRBD2 | NA | TGCAGTGCTAGAGACTCTATCTTTGAGCGGGAGGCGGGAAATACGCAGTATTTT | CSARDSIFEREAGNTQYF
TRBJ2-3 | TRBV4-2 | NA | NA | TGTGCCAGCAGCCAAGATTGGGCTAGGGAGGATACGCAGTATTTT | CASSQDWAREDTQYF
TRBJ2-5 | TRBV29-1 | NA | NA | TGCAGCGTTGCGGGACATCGGGGAGAGACCCAGCACTTC | CSVAGHRGETQHF
TRBJ2-7 | TRBV29-1 | NA | many | TGCAGCGCGGCGCCGGGAGTTACACCCTACGAGCAGTACTTC | CSAAPGVTPYEQYF
TRBJ2-5 | TRBV20-1 | NA | NA | TGCAGTGTTAGAGGACTAACCCAAGAGACCCAGTACTTC | CSVRGLTQETQYF
TRBJ2-7 | TRBV5-1 | TRBD2 | NA | TGCGCCGGCAGCTTGACTAGCACTTCCTACGAGCAGTACTTC | CAGSLTSTSYEQYF
TRBJ2-3 | TRBV5-1 | TRBD1 | NA | TGCGCCAGCAGCTTACAGGGGCCAGATATGCAGTATTTT | CASSLQGPDMQYF
TRBJ2-7 | TRBV11-2 | TRBD2 | few | TGTGCCAGCAGCCGGGGGGACTACGAGCAGTACTTC | CASSRGDYEQYF
TRBJ2-2 | TRBV14 | TRBD2 | many | TGTGCCAGCAGCCAAGATCCTAGCGGGAGCGGGGAGCTGTTTTTT | CASSQDPSGSGELFF
TRBJ1-1 | TRBV12-3/TRBV12-4 | TRBD1 | NA | TGTGCCAGCAGCCGCGGGACAGGGGGGACGAACACTGAAGCTTTCTTT | CASSRGTGGTNTEAFF
TRBJ1-3 | TRBV11-2 | NA | NA | TGTGCCAGCAGCTTAGGAAACACCATATATTTT | CASSLGNTIYF
TRBJ2-1 | TRBV2 | NA | NA | TGTGCCAGCAAAAAACGGTGGACTGACAATGAGCAGTTCTTC | CASKKRWTDNEQFF